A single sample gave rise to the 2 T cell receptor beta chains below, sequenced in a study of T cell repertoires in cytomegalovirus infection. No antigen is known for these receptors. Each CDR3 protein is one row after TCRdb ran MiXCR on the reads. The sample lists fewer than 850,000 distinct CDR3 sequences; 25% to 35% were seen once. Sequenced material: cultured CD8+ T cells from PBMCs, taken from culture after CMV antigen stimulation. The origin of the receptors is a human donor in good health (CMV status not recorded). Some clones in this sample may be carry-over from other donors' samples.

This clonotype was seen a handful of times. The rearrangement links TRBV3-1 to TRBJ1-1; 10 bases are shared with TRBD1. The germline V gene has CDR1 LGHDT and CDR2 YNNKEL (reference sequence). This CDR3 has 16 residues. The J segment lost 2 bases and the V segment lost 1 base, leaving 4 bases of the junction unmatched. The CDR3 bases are TGTGCCAGCAGCCAAGTCCGGACAGGGGGAAACACTGAAGCTTTCTTT. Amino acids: CASSQVRTGGNTEAFF. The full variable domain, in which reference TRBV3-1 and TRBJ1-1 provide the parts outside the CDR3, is DTAVSQTPKYLVTQMGNDKSIKCEQNLGHDTMYWYKQDSKKFLKIMFSYNNKELIINETVPNRFSPKSPDKAHLNLHINSLELGDSAVYFCASSQVRTGGNTEAFFGQGTRLTVV.

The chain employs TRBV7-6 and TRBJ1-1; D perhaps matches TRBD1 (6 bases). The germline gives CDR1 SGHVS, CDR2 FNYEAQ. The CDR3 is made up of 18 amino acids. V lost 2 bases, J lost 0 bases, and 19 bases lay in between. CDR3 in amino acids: CASSLSVAGERMNTEAFF. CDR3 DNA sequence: TGTGCCAGCAGCTTATCGGTGGCAGGGGAAAGGATGAACACTGAAGCTTTCTTT.